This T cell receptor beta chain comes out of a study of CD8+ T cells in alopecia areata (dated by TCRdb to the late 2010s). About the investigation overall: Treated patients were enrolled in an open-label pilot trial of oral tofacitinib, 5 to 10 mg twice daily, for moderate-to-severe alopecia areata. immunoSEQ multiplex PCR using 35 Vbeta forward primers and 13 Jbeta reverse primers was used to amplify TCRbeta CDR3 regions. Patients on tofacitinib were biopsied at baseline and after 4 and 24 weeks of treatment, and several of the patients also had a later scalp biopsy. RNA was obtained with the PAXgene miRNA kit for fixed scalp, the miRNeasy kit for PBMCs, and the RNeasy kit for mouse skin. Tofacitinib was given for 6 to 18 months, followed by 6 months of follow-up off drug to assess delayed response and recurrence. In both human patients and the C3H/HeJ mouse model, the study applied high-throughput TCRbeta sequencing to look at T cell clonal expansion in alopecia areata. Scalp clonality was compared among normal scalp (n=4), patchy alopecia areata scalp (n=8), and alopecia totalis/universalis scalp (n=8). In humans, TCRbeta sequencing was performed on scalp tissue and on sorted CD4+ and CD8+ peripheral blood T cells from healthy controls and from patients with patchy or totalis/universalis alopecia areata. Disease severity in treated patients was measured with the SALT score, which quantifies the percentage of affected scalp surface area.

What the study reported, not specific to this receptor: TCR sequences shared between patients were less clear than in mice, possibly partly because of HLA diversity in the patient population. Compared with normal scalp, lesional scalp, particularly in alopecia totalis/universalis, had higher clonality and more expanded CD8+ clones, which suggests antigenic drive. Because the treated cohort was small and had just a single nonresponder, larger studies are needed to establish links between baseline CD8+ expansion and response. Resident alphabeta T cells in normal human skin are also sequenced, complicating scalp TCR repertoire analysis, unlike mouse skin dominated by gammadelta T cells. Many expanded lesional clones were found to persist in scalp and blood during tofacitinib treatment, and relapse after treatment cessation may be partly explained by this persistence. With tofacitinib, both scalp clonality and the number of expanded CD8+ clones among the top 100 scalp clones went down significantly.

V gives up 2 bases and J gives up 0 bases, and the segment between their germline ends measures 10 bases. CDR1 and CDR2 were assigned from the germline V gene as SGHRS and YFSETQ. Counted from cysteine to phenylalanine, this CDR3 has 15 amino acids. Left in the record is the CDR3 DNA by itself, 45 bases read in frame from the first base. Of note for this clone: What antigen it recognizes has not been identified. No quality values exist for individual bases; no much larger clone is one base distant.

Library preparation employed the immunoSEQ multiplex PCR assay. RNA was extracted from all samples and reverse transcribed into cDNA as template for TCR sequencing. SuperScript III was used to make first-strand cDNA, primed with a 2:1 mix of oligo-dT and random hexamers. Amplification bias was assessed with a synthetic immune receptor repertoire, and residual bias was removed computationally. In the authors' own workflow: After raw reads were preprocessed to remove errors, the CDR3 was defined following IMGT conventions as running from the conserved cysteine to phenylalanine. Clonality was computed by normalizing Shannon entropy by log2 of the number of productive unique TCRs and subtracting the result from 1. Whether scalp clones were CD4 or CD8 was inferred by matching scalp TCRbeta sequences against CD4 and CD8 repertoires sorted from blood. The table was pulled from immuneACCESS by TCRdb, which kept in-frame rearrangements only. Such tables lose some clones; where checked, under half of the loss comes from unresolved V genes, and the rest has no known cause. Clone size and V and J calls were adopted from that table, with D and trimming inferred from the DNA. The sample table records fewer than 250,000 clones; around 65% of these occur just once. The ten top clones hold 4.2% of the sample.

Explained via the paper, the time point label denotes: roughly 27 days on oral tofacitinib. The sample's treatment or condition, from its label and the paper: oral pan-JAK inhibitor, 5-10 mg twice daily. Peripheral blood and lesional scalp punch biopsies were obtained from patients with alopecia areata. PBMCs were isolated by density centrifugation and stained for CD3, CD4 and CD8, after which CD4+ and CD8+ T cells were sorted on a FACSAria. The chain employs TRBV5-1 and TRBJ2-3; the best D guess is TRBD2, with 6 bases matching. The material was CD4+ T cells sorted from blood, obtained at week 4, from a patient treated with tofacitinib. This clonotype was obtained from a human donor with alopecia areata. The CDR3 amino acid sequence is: CASSFGGASTDTQYF. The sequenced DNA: TGCGCCAGCAGCTTTGGCGGGGCCAGCACAGATACGCAGTATTTT. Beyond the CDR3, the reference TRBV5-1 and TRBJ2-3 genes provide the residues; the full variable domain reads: KAGVTQTPRYLIKTRGQQVTLSCSPISGHRSVSWYQQTPGQGLQFLFEYFSETQRNKGNFPGRFSGRQFSNSRSEMNVSTLELGDSALYLCASSFGGASTDTQYFGPGTRLTVL.